Here is one T cell receptor beta chain with its context. Unmatched junction bases numbered 6, after V lost 4 bases and J lost 0 bases. CDR1 and CDR2 from the germline V gene are LNHDA and SQIVND (reference sequence). This CDR3 contains 16 residues. TCRdb's copy holds only in-frame clones and misses some; the assay was immunoSEQ multiplex PCR. The data contain tens of thousands of clones, roughly 90% of them singletons. The data were obtained in a study of T cell responses to AZD1222 COVID-19 vaccine. The chain combines TRBV19 with TRBJ2-7; 10 bases fit TRBD2. The sequencing used peripheral blood, collected on day 0 of AZD1222 vaccination. This sequence originates from an adult in good health. The CDR3 sequence is CASSRTSGLSSYEQYF. As DNA, the CDR3 is TGTGCCAGTAGTAGGACTAGCGGCCTGTCCTCCTACGAGCAGTACTTC.